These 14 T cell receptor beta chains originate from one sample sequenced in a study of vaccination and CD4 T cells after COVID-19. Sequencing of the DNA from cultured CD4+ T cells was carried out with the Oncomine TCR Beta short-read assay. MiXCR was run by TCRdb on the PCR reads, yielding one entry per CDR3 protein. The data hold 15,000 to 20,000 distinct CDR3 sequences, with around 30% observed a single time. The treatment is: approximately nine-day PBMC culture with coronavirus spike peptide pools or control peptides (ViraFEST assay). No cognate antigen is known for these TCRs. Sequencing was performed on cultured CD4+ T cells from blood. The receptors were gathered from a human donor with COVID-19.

CDR3 bases: TGTGCCAGCAGGATACAAGTGAACACTGAAGCTTTCTTT. Translated, it gives CASRIQVNTEAFF. The chain carries TRBV12-3 or TRBV12-4 and TRBJ1-1, with D unresolved. CDR3 length: 13 amino acids. V was shortened by 6 bases and J by 0 bases, with 8 bases between the two germline ends.

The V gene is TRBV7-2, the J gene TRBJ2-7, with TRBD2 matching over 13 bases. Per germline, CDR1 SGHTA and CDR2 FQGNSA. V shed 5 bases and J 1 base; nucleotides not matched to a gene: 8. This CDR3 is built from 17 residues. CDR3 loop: CASSRRTSGGQSYEQYF. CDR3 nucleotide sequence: TGTGCCAGCAGCCGACGGACTAGCGGGGGCCAATCCTACGAGCAGTACTTC.

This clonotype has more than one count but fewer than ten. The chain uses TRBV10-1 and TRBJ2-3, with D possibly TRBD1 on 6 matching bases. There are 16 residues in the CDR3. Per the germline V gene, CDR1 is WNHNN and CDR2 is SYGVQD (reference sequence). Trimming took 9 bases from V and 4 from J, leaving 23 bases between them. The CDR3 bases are TGCGCCAGTGGGGCAGGGGTCCGAAAGGTTCCAGATACGCAGTATTTT. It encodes CASGAGVRKVPDTQYF.

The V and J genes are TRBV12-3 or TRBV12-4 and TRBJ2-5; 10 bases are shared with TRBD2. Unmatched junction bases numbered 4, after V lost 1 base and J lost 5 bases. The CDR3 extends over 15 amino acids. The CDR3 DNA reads TGTGCCAGCAGTTTAGGAGCGGGGGGGCCGGAGACCCAGTACTTC. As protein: CASSLGAGGPETQYF.

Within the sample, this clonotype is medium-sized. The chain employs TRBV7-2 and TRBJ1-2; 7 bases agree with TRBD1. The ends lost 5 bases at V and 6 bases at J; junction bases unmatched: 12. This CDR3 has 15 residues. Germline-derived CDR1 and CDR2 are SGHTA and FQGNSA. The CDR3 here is CASSKRGQTGHGYTF. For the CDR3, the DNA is TGTGCCAGCAGCAAGAGGGGGCAGACCGGGCATGGCTACACCTTC.

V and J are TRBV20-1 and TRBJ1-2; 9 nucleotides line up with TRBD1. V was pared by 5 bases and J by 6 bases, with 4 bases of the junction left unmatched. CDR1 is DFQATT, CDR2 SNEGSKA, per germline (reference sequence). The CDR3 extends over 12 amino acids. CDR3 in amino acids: CSAQDRGDGYTF. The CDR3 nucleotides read TGCAGTGCTCAGGACAGGGGCGATGGCTACACCTTC.

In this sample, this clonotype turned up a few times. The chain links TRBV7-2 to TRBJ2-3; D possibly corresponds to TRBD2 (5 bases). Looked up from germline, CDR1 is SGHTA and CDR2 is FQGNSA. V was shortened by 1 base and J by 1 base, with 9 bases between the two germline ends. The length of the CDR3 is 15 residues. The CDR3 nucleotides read TGTGCCAGCAGCTTAGGCGGAGGCGGCACAGATACGCAGTATTTT. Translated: CASSLGGGGTDTQYF.

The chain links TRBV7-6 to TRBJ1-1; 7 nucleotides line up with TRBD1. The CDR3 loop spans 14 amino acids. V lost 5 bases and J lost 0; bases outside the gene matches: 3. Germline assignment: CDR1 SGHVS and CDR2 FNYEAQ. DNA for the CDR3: TGTGCCAGCAGCGGACAGGTGTTGAACACTGAAGCTTTCTTT. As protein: CASSGQVLNTEAFF.

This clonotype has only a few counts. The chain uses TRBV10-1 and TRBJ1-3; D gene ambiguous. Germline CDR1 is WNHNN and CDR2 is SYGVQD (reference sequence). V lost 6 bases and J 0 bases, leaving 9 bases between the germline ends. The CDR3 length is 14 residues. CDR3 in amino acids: CASSSGVSGNTIYF. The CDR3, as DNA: TGCGCCAGCAGCTCTGGGGTCTCTGGAAACACCATATATTTT.

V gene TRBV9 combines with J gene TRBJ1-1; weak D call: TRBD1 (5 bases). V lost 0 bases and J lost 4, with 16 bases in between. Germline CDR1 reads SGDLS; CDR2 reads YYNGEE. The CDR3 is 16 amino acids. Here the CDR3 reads CASSVGPPGFGTEAFF. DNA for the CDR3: TGTGCCAGCAGCGTAGGACCCCCAGGGTTTGGCACTGAAGCTTTCTTT.

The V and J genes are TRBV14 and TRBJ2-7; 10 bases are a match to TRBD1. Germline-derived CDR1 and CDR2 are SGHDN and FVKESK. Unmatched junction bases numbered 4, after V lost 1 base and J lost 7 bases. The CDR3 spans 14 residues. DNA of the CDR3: TGTGCCAGCAGCCAAGTCGACAGGGGGCGAGAGCAGTACTTC. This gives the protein CASSQVDRGREQYF.

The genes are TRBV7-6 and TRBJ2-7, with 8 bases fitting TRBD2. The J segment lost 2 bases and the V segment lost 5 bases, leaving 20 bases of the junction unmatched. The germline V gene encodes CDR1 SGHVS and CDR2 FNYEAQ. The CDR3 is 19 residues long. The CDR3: CASSRLEASGGENPYEQYF. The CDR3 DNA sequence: TGTGCCAGCAGCCGTCTAGAGGCCAGCGGGGGTGAAAACCCCTACGAGCAGTACTTC.

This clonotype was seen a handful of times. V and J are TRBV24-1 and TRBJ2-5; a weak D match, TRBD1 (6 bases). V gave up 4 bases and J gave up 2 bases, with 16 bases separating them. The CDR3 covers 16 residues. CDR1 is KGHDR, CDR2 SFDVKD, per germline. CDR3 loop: CATSDPAHTGQETQYF. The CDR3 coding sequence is TGTGCCACCAGTGACCCCGCCCACACAGGGCAAGAGACCCAGTACTTC.

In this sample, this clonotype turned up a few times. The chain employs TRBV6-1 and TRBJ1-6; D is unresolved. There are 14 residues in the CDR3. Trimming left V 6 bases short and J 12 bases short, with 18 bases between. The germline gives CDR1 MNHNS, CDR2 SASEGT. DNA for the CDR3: TGTGCCAGCAGCTCATCAAACTTGGAGGGACCCCTCCACTTT. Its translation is CASSSSNLEGPLHF.